Sequencing of this TCR beta chain was carried out in a study of shared T cell receptors in the human thymus. The table came from immunoSEQ multiplex PCR; TCRdb's copy has only in-frame clones and leaves some out. The sample carries fewer than 700,000 clones, over 75% recorded once. Germline V gene sequence: CDR1 SGDLS, CDR2 YYNGEE. V dropped 4 bases and J dropped 0; count of bases not matched to a gene: 13. CDR3 length equals 21 residues. This sample also appeared in a second study, on human thymus T cells. According to that study: Resections that were taken during corrective heart surgery supplied the thymus tissue. In thymic and blood repertoires alike, V and J usage looked biased. Related studies noted strongly shared thymic repertoires across unrelated people.

The sample was thymocytes. This TCR derives from a boy under three years old with a congenital heart defect. The V gene is TRBV9, the J gene TRBJ2-2; 15 nucleotides match TRBD2. CDR3 amino acids: CASSPRTSGRATSSNTGELFF. The CDR3 region has the DNA TGTGCCAGCAGCCCCCGGACTAGCGGGAGGGCCACTTCCTCGAACACCGGGGAGCTGTTTTTT.